One sample yielded the 28 T cell receptor beta chains listed below, sequenced in a study of monozygotic twins with inflammatory bowel disease. TCRdb reprocessed the 5' RACE reads; each CDR3 protein has one entry and no DNA is given. This repertoire includes approximately 300,000 distinct CDR3 sequences. The sequencing sample was made of blood. These receptor sequences come from a human donor with ulcerative colitis or Crohn's disease, or a healthy co-twin of an affected twin (not recorded which).

This rearrangement joins TRBV13 to TRBJ2-3; with no DNA, the TCRdb D assignment of TRBD1 cannot be verified. CDR1 is PRHDT, CDR2 FYEKMQ, per germline (reference sequence). The CDR3 spans 15 residues. The CDR3 loop is CASSHGTGITDTQYF.

This chain joins TRBV12-3 or TRBV12-4 and TRBJ2-7. The CDR3 has 12 amino acids. CDR3: CASSLVRDEQYF.

The chain has TRBV6-2 or TRBV6-3 and TRBJ2-1; TCRdb reports TRBD1, a call that lacks DNA to check it against. This CDR3 is 14 amino acids long. In germline, CDR1 is MNHEY, CDR2 SVGEGT. The CDR3 region is CASSYTLTGPEQFF.

The chain recombines TRBV7-2 with TRBJ1-4; TCRdb selects TRBD1, and the lack of DNA leaves this call unchecked. Looked up from germline, CDR1 is SGHTA and CDR2 is FQGNSA. The CDR3 runs 15 residues. This chain's CDR3 is CASILQQGTNEKLFF.

The rearrangement joins TRBV7-2 to TRBJ2-2. This CDR3 comprises 14 residues. Germline loops: CDR1 SGHTA, CDR2 FQGNSA. The CDR3 is CASGFLRNTGELFF.

The J gene is TRBJ2-5, the V gene TRBV28; TCRdb outputs TRBD2, but without DNA this stays unchecked. Germline loops: CDR1 MDHEN, CDR2 SYDVKM. The length of the CDR3 is 13 residues. CDR3 residues: CASKLDSKETQYF.

The V gene is TRBV19, the J gene TRBJ2-7; TCRdb calls TRBD2, which cannot be checked without DNA. Per the germline V gene, CDR1 is LNHDA and CDR2 is SQIVND (reference sequence). CDR3 length: 16 residues. The CDR3 sequence is CASSVLAGGSLAEQYF.

This chain connects TRBV20-1 to TRBJ2-1; TCRdb reports TRBD1, a call that lacks DNA to check it against. The CDR3 sequence is 15 residues long. Germline V CDR1 and CDR2: DFQATT, SNEGSKA (reference sequence). This CDR3 is CSASRREGLLNEQFF.

V usage is TRBV18 and J usage is TRBJ2-2. Germline CDR1 is KGHSH and CDR2 is LQKENI. The CDR3 extends over 13 amino acids. The CDR3 reads CASSLEYTGELFF.

This chain connects TRBV9 to TRBJ2-7; lacking DNA, the TRBD1 call made by TCRdb goes unchecked. Germline loops: CDR1 SGDLS, CDR2 YYNGEE. The length of the CDR3 is 15 residues. CDR3 sequence reads: CASSVGQGNSYEQYF.

The chain couples TRBV7-2 to TRBJ2-5. The CDR3 totals 15 residues. Germline-derived CDR1 and CDR2 are SGHTA and FQGNSA. CDR3 protein: CASRPGATRAETQYF. The variable domain in full, with the rest retrieved from reference TRBV7-2 and TRBJ2-5, is GAGVSQSPSNKVTEKGKDVELRCDPISGHTALYWYRQSLGQGLEFLIYFQGNSAPDKSGLPSDRFSAERTGGSVSTLTIQRTQQEDSAVYLCASRPGATRAETQYFGPGTRLLVL.

This chain uses TRBV4-3 with TRBJ2-3; the D call of TRBD1 rests on TCRdb alone, since no DNA is present to check it. There are 13 residues in the CDR3. Germline CDR1 is LGHNA and CDR2 is YSLEER. This chain's CDR3 is CASSQEEPGTQYF.

This chain links TRBV11-2 with TRBJ2-1; there is no DNA to check the TCRdb D call of TRBD1. This CDR3 comprises 15 residues. CDR1 is SGHAT, CDR2 FQNNGV, per germline. The CDR3 here is CASSLDVGGRGEQFF.

V gene TRBV28 combines with J gene TRBJ2-3; TCRdb designates TRBD2, a call that cannot be tested without DNA. Germline CDR1 and CDR2: MDHEN and SYDVKM. CDR3 length: 14 amino acids. CDR3 amino acids: CASSRFSGTDTQYF. Filled out from reference TRBV28 and TRBJ2-3, the complete variable domain reads DVKVTQSSRYLVKRTGEKVFLECVQDMDHENMFWYRQDPGLGLRLIYFSYDVKMKEKGDIPEGYSVSREKKERFSLILESASTNQTSMYLCASSRFSGTDTQYFGPGTRLTVL.

The CDR3 loop is CAIGRREETQYF. This chain joins TRBV10-3 and TRBJ2-5; the D call of TRBD2 rests on TCRdb alone, since no DNA is present to check it. Germline assignment: CDR1 ENHRY and CDR2 SYGVKD. CDR3 length: 12 amino acids.

V usage is TRBV7-6 and J usage is TRBJ2-6. Germline lookup yields CDR1 SGHVS and CDR2 FNYEAQ. This CDR3 is built from 14 residues. CDR3 region: CASGRVSGANVLTF.

V gene TRBV19 combines with J gene TRBJ2-5; TCRdb names TRBD1, which stays unverified in the absence of DNA. The CDR3 sequence is 13 residues long. The germline CDR1 and CDR2 sequences are LNHDA and SQIVND (reference sequence). The CDR3: CASSTGTGGTQYF.

J is TRBJ2-1 and V is TRBV4-3; TCRdb picks TRBD2, but there is no DNA to check that call. This CDR3 contains 15 residues. Germline CDR1 is LGHNA and CDR2 is YSLEER. CDR3 sequence: CASSQASGTYNEQFF.

The chain uses TRBV7-9 and TRBJ1-1. The CDR3 length is 12 residues. Germline V gene lookup returns CDR1 SEHNR and CDR2 FQNEAQ (reference sequence). This chain's CDR3 is CAPDGLWGEAFF.

The chain carries TRBV5-5 and TRBJ1-6; the D call from TCRdb, TRBD1, cannot be confirmed without DNA. CDR3 length: 16 residues. CDR1 is SGHKS, CDR2 YYEKEE, per germline (reference sequence). CDR3 sequence: CASSLSGASYNSPLHF.

CDR3 region: CASSLAAAGGPDTQYF. The chain joins TRBV5-1 to TRBJ2-3; TCRdb picks TRBD2, but there is no DNA to check that call. The CDR3 has 16 residues. Germline V gives CDR1 SGHRS, CDR2 YFSETQ.

This rearrangement joins TRBV5-6 to TRBJ2-3; the D call of TRBD2 rests on TCRdb alone, since no DNA is present to check it. The germline V gene encodes CDR1 SGHDT and CDR2 YYEEEE. This CDR3 has 15 residues. CDR3 sequence: CASSHRGPSTDTQYF.

The chain is built from TRBV5-1 and TRBJ2-1. This CDR3 region has 16 residues. CDR1 is SGHRS, CDR2 YFSETQ, per germline. This chain's CDR3 is CASSNGRIPTGNEQFF.

The CDR3 here is CATSDLVRETQYF. The V and J genes are TRBV24-1 and TRBJ2-5. The V gene's germline CDR1 is KGHDR and CDR2 SFDVKD. The CDR3 loop spans 13 amino acids.

The chain carries TRBV9 and TRBJ1-4; the D call of TRBD1 rests on TCRdb alone, since no DNA is present to check it. This CDR3 contains 15 residues. Germline CDR1 and CDR2: SGDLS and YYNGEE. CDR3 residues: CASSEFGLSNEKLFF.

The chain combines TRBV9 with TRBJ2-1. The CDR3 runs to 15 residues. CDR1 and CDR2 (germline): SGDLS, YYNGEE. The CDR3 protein is CASSVGPITWNEQFF. Full variable domain (remainder filled in from reference TRBV9 and TRBJ2-1): DSGVTQTPKHLITATGQRVTLRCSPRSGDLSVYWYQQSLDQGLQFLIQYYNGEERAKGNILERFSAQQFPDLHSELNLSSLELGDSALYFCASSVGPITWNEQFFGPGTRLTVL.

The gene calls are TRBV24-1 and TRBJ2-2; without DNA, the TCRdb call of TRBD1 cannot be checked. CDR1 is KGHDR and CDR2 is SFDVKD in the germline V gene. This CDR3 spans 17 amino acids. The CDR3 is CATSDPQGGGYTGELFF.

This chain uses TRBV6-2 or TRBV6-3 with TRBJ1-4; TCRdb reports TRBD1, a call that lacks DNA to check it against. Germline CDR1 is MNHEY and CDR2 is SVGEGT. The CDR3 totals 16 residues. The CDR3 loop reads CASSYATGTANEKLFF.